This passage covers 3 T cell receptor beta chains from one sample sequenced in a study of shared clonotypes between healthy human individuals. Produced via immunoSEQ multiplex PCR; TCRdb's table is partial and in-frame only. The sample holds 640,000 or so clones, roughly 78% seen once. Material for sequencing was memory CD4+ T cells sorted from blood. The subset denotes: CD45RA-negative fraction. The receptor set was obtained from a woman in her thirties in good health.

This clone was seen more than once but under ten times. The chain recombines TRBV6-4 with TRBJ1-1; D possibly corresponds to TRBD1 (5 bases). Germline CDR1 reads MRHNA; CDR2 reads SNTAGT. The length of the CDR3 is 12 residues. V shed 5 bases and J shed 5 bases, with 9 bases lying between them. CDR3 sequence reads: CASSFGGTEAFF. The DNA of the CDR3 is TGTGCCAGCAGTTTCGGGGGAACTGAAGCTTTCTTT.

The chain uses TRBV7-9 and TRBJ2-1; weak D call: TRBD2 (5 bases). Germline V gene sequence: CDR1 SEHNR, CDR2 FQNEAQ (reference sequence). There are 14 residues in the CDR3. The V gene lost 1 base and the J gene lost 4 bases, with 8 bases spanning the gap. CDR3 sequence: CASSLGTSYNEQFF. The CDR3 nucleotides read TGTGCCAGCAGCTTAGGAACTAGTTACAATGAGCAGTTCTTC.

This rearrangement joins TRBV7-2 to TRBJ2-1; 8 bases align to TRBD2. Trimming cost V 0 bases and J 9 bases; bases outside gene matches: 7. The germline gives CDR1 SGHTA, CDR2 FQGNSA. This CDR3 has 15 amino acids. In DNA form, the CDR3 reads TGTGCCAGCAGCTTAGCGTTTAGCGGGATAGGTGAGCAGTTCTTC. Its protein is CASSLAFSGIGEQFF.